The rows below give T cell receptor beta chains drawn from one sample of a study of T cell clones after liver transplantation. The table came from immunoSEQ multiplex PCR; TCRdb's copy has only in-frame clones and leaves some out. The data show 20,000 to 25,000 clones, about 93% seen once. This specimen was CD8+ T cells from blood, taken 25 months after liver transplant. The receptors were sampled from a human patient who received a liver transplant. Some T cells may trace back to the graft donor. The CDR3 runs from the conserved cysteine through the conserved F or W. The D gene is left open where the match is weak. Clone size appears in some rows only: once, few, many, or a class for an expanded clone.

J gene | D gene | V gene | clone size | CDR3 DNA | CDR3 protein
TRBJ2-1 | TRBD2 | TRBV5-6 | NA | TGTGCCAGCAGCTCGGCTCGGGAGGGGTACAATGAGCAGTTCTTC | CASSSAREGYNEQFF
TRBJ2-5 | TRBD2 | TRBV7-9 | NA | TGTGCCAGCAGCTCCATTTCTTTCTCTAGCGGGAGAGAGACCCAGTACTTC | CASSSISFSSGRETQYF
TRBJ2-1 | NA | TRBV7-6 | NA | TGTGCCAGCAGCCGTACTACCGGGAAGGATGAGCAGTTCTTC | CASSRTTGKDEQFF
TRBJ2-5 | NA | TRBV10-2 | NA | TGCGCCAGCAGTGAGTCCTCAGAGACCCAGTACTTC | CASSESSETQYF
TRBJ2-7 | NA | TRBV28 | NA | TGTGCCAGCAGTCCACTTCCGGGGGAGCAGTACTTC | CASSPLPGEQYF
TRBJ2-1 | NA | TRBV19 | once | TGTGCCAGTAGTATAGAGGGGGTGAATGAGCAGTTCTTC | CASSIEGVNEQFF
TRBJ1-2 | NA | TRBV6-5 | NA | TGTGCCAGCAGTTACTCGAGCCGGGGTTGGAACTATGGCTACACCTTC | CASSYSSRGWNYGYTF
TRBJ2-7 | TRBD2 | TRBV27 | NA | TGTGCCAGCGGAAGACTAGCAGCCTACGAGCAGTACTTC | CASGRLAAYEQYF
TRBJ2-7 | TRBD1 | TRBV9 | NA | TGTGCCAGCAGCCCGACAGGGTTCCCCTACGAGCAGTACTTC | CASSPTGFPYEQYF
TRBJ2-1 | TRBD2 | TRBV5-4 | few | TGTGCCAGCAGCGGGTGGACTAGCGGGATGAGCTCCTACAATGAGCAGTTCTTC | CASSGWTSGMSSYNEQFF
TRBJ2-3 | NA | TRBV11-2 | NA | TGTGCCAGCAGCTTAGAGGGCGGGCGCGACTGGGCCACAGATACGCAGTATTTT | CASSLEGGRDWATDTQYF
TRBJ1-5 | NA | TRBV9 | NA | TGTGCCAGCAGCGTAGCAGAGGGGCAGCCCCAGCATTTT | CASSVAEGQPQHF
TRBJ2-7 | NA | TRBV10-2 | NA | TGCGCCAGCAGTGAGTACAAGTACGAGCAGTACTTC | CASSEYKYEQYF